This record covers a single T cell receptor beta chain. Its antigen is unidentified. The data were obtained in a study of OX40 agonist ivuxolimab in advanced cancers. Overall study: Every 2 weeks, ivuxolimab was infused into the patients intravenously at between 0.01 and 10 mg/kg. General observations from the study: Among T cells, CD8+ cells averaged more expanded clones than CD4+ cells.

Libraries were prepared by immunoSEQ multiplex PCR; TCRdb keeps only in-frame clonotypes and omits some of them. The sample lists approximately 48,000 clones; more than 75% were seen once. The receptor was derived from an adult with an advanced solid tumor such as melanoma, head and neck, liver or kidney cancer. Source: CD4+ or CD8+ T cells sorted from blood, taken in a trial of the OX40 agonist ivuxolimab.

The CDR3 sequence: CASRVVGGPYNEQFF. DNA for the CDR3: TGTGCCAGTAGGGTGGTGGGGGGACCCTACAATGAGCAGTTCTTC. The chain has TRBV19 and TRBJ2-1; possibly TRBD2 for D (6 bases). CDR1 and CDR2 (germline): LNHDA, SQIVND (reference sequence). V was cut by 6 bases and J by 2 bases, with 14 bases left in between. This CDR3 comprises 15 residues.